This TCR beta chain is from a study of vaccination and CD4 T cells after COVID-19. Study information: Post-COVID draws followed diagnosis by a median around 92 days (range 35 to 161). Post-vaccine sample collection happened at a median of 72 days after dose two, ranging 14 to 241.

Germline V gene sequence: CDR1 SGHRS, CDR2 YFSETQ. Trimming cost V 7 bases and J 9 bases, with 19 bases left between them. This CDR3 has 13 amino acids. The treatment: roughly 10-day PBMC culture with coronavirus spike peptide pools or control peptides (ViraFEST assay). This clonotype counts as medium-sized. Its antigen remains unknown. With the Oncomine TCR Beta short-read assay, DNA from cultured CD4+ T cells was sequenced. Investigators isolated genomic DNA from cultured CD4+ T cells. TCRdb reprocessed the PCR reads via MiXCR and lists one record per CDR3 protein. The sample lists 12,000 to 15,000 distinct CDR3 sequences, 55% to 75% occurring once.

Specimen: CD4+ T cells from blood, cultured in vitro. The receptor comes from a human donor who had recovered from COVID-19. This chain links TRBV5-1 with TRBJ2-5; maybe TRBD2 (5 bases). Here the CDR3 DNA reads TGCGCCAGCGTGGCGGAAGGGTCCGGGGCCCAGTACTTC. Protein product: CASVAEGSGAQYF.